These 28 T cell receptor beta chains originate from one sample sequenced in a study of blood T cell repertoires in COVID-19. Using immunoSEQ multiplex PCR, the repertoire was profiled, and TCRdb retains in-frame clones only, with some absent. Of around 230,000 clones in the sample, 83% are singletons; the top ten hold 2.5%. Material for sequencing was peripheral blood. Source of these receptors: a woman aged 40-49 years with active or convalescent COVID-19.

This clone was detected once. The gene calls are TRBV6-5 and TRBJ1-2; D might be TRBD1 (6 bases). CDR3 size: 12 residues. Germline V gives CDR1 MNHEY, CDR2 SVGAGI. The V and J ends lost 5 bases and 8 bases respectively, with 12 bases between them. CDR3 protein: CASSNDRFGYTF. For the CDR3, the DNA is TGTGCCAGCAGTAATGACAGGTTCGGCTACACCTTC.

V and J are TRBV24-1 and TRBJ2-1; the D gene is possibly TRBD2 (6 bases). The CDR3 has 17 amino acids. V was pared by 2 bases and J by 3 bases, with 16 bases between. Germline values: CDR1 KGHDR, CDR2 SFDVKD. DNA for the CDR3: TGTGCCACCAGTGATTCAAGGAGGGGCCTCCACTACAATGAGCAGTTCTTC. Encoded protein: CATSDSRRGLHYNEQFF.

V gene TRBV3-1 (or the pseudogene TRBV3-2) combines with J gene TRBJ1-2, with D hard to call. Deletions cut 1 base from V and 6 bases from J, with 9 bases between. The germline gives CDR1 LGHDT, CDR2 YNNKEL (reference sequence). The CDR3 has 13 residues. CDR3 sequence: CASSQVTADGYTF. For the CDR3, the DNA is TGTGCCAGCAGCCAAGTAACAGCCGATGGCTACACCTTC.

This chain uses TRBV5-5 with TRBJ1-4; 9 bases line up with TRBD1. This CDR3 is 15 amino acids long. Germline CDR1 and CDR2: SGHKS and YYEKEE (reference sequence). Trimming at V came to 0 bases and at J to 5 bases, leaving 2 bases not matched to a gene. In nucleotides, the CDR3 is TGTGCCAGCAGCTTGGAAGGGACAGGGAATGAAAAACTGTTTTTT. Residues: CASSLEGTGNEKLFF.

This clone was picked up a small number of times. DNA of the CDR3: TGTGCCACCAGCAGGCTGACAGGGACATACGAGCAGTACTTC. Amino acid sequence: CATSRLTGTYEQYF. The chain recombines TRBV15 with TRBJ2-7, with 7 positions matching TRBD1. Trimming took 3 bases from V and 4 from J; bases not matched to a gene: 6. The germline V gene has CDR1 LNHNV and CDR2 YYDKDF (reference sequence). CDR3 length: 14 amino acids.

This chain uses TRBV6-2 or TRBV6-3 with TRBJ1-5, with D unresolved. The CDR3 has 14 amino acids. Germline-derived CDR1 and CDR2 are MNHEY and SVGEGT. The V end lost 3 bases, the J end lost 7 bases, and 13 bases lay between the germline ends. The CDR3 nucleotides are TGTGCCAGCAGTTATAGAGGGTTCGGGCAGCCCCAGCATTTT. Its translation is CASSYRGFGQPQHF.

CDR3 residues: CASSQEGSGHDYGYTF. CDR3 sequence (DNA): TGTGCCAGCAGCCAAGAGGGTTCAGGGCATGACTATGGCTACACCTTC. This chain joins TRBV4-2 and TRBJ1-2; tentative D call: TRBD1 (5 bases). The CDR3 has 16 residues. V lost 0 bases, J lost 3 bases, and 14 bases lay in between. CDR1 and CDR2 (germline): LGHNA, YNFKEQ.

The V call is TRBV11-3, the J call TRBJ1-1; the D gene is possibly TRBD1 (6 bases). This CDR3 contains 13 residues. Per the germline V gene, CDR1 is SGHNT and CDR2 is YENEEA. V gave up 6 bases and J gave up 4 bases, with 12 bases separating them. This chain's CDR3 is CASRQTGPTEAFF. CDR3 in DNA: TGTGCCAGCAGACAAACAGGGCCCACTGAAGCTTTCTTT.

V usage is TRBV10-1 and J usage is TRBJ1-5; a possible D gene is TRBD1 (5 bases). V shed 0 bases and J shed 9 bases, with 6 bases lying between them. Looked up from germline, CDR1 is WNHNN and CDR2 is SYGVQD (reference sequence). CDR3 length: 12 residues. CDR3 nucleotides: TGCGCCAGCAGTGAGTCCGGGGGGCCCCAGCATTTT. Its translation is CASSESGGPQHF.

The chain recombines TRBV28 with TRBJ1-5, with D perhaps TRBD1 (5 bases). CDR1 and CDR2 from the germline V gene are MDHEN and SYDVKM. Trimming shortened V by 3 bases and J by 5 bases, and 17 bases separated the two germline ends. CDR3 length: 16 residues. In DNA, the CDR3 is TGTGCCAGCAGTTTCCTTGCTCGGGGGGGAGATCAGCCCCAGCATTTT. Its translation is CASSFLARGGDQPQHF.

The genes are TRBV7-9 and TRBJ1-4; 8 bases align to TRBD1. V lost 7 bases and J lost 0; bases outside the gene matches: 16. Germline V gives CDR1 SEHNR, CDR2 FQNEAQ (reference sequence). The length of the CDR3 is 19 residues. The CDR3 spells CASKAPGQGKLATNEKLFF. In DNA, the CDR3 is TGTGCCAGCAAAGCCCCCGGACAGGGCAAATTAGCAACTAATGAAAAACTGTTTTTT.

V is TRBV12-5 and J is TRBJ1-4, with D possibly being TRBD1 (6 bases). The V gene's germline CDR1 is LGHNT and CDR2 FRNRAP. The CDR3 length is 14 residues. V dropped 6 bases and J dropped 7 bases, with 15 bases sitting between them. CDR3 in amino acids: CASGETGSPEKLFF. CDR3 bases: TGTGCTAGTGGCGAGACAGGTTCCCCTGAAAAACTGTTTTTT.

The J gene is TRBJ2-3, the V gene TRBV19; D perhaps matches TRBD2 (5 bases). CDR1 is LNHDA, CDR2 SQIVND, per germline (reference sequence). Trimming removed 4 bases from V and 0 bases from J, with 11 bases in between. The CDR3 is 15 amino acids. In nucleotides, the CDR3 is TGTGCCAGTAGTACCCCGGGGTCTAGCACAGATACGCAGTATTTT. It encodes CASSTPGSSTDTQYF.

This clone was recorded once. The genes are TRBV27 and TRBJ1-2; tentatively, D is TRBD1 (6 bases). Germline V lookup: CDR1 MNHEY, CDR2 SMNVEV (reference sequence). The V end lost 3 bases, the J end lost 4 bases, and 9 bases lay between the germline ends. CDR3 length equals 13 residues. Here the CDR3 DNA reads TGTGCCAGCAGTTTCGGGACAAGCTATGGCTACACCTTC. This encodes CASSFGTSYGYTF.

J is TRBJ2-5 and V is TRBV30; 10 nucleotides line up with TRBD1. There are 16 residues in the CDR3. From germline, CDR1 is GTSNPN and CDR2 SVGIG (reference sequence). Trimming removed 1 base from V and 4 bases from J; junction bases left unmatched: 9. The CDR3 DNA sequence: TGTGCCTGGAGTGAGCCGGGACAGGGGATGCGAGAGACCCAGTACTTC. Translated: CAWSEPGQGMRETQYF.

CDR3 bases: TGCGCCAGCAGTTCCGACAGCGCTAACACTGAAGCTTTCTTT. The encoded protein is CASSSDSANTEAFF. V and J are TRBV10-1 and TRBJ1-1, with D maybe TRBD1 (5 bases). The V and J ends lost 5 bases and 2 bases respectively, with 12 bases between them. CDR1 is WNHNN and CDR2 is SYGVQD in the germline V gene (reference sequence). The length of the CDR3 is 14 residues.

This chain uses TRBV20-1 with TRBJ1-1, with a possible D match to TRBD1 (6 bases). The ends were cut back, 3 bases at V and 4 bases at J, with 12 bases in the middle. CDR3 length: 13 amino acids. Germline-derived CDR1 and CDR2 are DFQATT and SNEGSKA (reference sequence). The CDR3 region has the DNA TGCAGTGCTAGTGTCTTCAGGGGCACTGAAGCTTTCTTT. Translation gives CSASVFRGTEAFF.

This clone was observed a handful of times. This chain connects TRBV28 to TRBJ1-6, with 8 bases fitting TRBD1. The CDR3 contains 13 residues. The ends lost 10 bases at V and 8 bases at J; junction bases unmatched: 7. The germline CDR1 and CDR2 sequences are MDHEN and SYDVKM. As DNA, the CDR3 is TGTGCCACCCGGACAGGGACATATTCACCCCTCCACTTT. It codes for CATRTGTYSPLHF.

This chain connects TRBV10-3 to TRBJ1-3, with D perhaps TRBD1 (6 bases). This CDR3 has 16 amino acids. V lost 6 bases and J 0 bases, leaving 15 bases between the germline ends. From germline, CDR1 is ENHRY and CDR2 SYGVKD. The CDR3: CAISAGRGHSGNTIYF. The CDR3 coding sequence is TGTGCCATCAGCGCCGGGAGGGGACACTCTGGAAACACCATATATTTT.

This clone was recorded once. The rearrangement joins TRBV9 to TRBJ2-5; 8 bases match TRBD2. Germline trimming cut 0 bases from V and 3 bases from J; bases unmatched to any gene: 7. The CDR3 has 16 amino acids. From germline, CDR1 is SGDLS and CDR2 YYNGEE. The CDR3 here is CASSVGAGGSEETQYF. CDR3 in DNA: TGTGCCAGCAGCGTAGGGGCGGGGGGCTCTGAAGAGACCCAGTACTTC. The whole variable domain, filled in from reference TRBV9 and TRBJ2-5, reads DSGVTQTPKHLITATGQRVTLRCSPRSGDLSVYWYQQSLDQGLQFLIQYYNGEERAKGNILERFSAQQFPDLHSELNLSSLELGDSALYFCASSVGAGGSEETQYFGPGTRLLVL.

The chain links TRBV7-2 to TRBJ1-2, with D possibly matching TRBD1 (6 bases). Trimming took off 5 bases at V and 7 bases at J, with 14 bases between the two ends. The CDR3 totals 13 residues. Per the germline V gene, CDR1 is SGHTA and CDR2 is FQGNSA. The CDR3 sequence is CASSPQGWSGYTF. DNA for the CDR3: TGTGCCAGCAGCCCTCAGGGGTGGAGTGGCTACACCTTC. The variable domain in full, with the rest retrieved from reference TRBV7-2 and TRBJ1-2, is GAGVSQSPSNKVTEKGKDVELRCDPISGHTALYWYRQSLGQGLEFLIYFQGNSAPDKSGLPSDRFSAERTGGSVSTLTIQRTQQEDSAVYLCASSPQGWSGYTFGSGTRLTVV.

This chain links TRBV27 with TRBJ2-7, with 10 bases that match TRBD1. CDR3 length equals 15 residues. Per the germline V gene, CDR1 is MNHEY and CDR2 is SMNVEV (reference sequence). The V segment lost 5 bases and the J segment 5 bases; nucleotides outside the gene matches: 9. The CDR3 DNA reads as TGTGCCAGCAGTACCGGGACAGGGGCAGGTCACGAGCAGTACTTC. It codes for CASSTGTGAGHEQYF.

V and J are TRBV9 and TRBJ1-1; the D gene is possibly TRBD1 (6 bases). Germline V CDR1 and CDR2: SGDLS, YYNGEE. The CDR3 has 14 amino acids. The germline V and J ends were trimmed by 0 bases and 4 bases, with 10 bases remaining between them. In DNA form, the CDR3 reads TGTGCCAGCAGCGTAGGCGGGGGGCTCACTGAAGCTTTCTTT. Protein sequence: CASSVGGGLTEAFF. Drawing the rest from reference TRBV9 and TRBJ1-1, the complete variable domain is DSGVTQTPKHLITATGQRVTLRCSPRSGDLSVYWYQQSLDQGLQFLIQYYNGEERAKGNILERFSAQQFPDLHSELNLSSLELGDSALYFCASSVGGGLTEAFFGQGTRLTVV.

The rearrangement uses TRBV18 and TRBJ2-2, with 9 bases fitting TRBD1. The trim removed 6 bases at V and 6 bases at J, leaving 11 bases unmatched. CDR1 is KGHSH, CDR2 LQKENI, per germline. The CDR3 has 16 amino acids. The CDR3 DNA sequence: TGTGCCAGCTCGTCTGGAACGGGACAGGGCGCCGGGGAGCTGTTTTTT. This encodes CASSSGTGQGAGELFF.

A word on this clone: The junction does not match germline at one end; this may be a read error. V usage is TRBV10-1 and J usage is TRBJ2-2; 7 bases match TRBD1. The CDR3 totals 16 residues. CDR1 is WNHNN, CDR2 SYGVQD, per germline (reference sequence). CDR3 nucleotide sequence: TGCGCCAGCACTAGGAAGACAGGGAAACCAACCGAGGAGCTGTTTTTT. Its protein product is CASTRKTGKPTEELFF.

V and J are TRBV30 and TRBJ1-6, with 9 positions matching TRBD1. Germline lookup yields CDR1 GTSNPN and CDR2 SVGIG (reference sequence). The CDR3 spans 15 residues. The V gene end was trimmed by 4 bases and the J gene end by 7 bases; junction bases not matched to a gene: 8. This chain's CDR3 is CAWTARDRDNSPLHF. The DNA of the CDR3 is TGTGCCTGGACCGCCCGGGACAGGGACAATTCACCCCTCCACTTT.

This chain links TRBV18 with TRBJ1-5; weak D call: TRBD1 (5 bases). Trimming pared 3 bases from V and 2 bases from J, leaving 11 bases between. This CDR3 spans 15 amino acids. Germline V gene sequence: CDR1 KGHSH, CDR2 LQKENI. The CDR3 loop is CASSPPTQGNQPQHF. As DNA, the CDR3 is TGTGCCAGCTCACCCCCCACACAGGGCAATCAGCCCCAGCATTTT.

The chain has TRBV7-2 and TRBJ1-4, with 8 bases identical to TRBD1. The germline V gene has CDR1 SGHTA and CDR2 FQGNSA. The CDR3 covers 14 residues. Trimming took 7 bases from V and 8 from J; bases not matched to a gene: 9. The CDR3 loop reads CASTSRGLVEKLFF. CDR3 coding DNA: TGTGCCAGCACCTCCAGGGGGCTGGTGGAAAAACTGTTTTTT.